Sequencing of this T cell receptor beta chain was carried out in a study of blood T cell repertoires in COVID-19. At the level of the study: T cells, B-cell-depleted T cells, or PBMCs supplied cDNA or gDNA.

Libraries were prepared by immunoSEQ multiplex PCR; TCRdb keeps only in-frame clonotypes and omits some of them. The table includes roughly 200,000 clones, more than 70% detected once. With 5 bases removed from V and 4 bases from J, the gap between germline ends came to 8 bases. This CDR3 has 13 residues. From germline, CDR1 is MRHNA and CDR2 SNTAGT. Material for sequencing was peripheral blood. The receptor's source is a woman in her thirties or forties who had recovered from COVID-19. The V and J genes are TRBV6-4 and TRBJ2-2, with D tentatively TRBD2 (5 bases). The CDR3 protein is CASSLEGTGELFF. CDR3 nucleotide sequence: TGTGCCAGCAGTCTCGAGGGCACCGGGGAGCTGTTTTTT.